Listed here is a single T cell receptor (beta chain). This clone's antigen is unknown. Base qualities are missing; no much larger clone stands one base away. CDR1 is given as SQVTM and CDR2 as ANQGSEA, both from the germline V gene. V and J lose 3 bases and 0 bases, and a span of 6 bases separates them. The CDR3 starts with the cysteine, ends with the phenylalanine, and has 13 residues. Here the CDR3 DNA is all that survives: 39 bases in frame from base 1. Peripheral blood CD8+ and CD4+ T cells from healthy donors, Susac syndrome patients and multiple sclerosis patients were profiled using high-throughput TCR beta sequencing. The Susac syndrome patients fulfilled recently defined diagnostic criteria for definite or probable disease. CD8+ TEMRA cells were enriched by FACS, while bulk CD8+ and CD4+ T cells were purified by magnetic negative isolation. Blood was collected in EDTA tubes and processed within 24 hours, with PBMCs isolated through density gradient centrifugation. PBMCs intended for TCR sequencing were frozen in liquid nitrogen and were later thawed in a 37 degrees C water bath. A purity of at least 90% was achieved for sorted or isolated CD4+, CD8+ and CD8+ TEMRA cells.

RNA was extracted using the RNeasy kit, and about 0.45 to 1 ug of the RNA was reverse transcribed with random hexamers. The immunoSEQ multiplex PCR assay, which covers 54 Vbeta and 13 Jbeta segments, was used to amplify TCR beta CDR3 regions. Bias from PCR amplification was corrected by using a synthetic template baseline for primer optimization and for computational correction. From the authors' description of their analysis: Only productive sequences were kept, with reads annotated to V, D and J genes according to IMGT and analyzed in immunoSEQ Analyzer. Clonality was computed as one minus Shannon entropy normalized by log2 of the number of productive unique sequences. For each patient and control, public and private clones were evaluated within the 100 most prevalent clones. A clone was defined as Susac-specific if it was absent from the healthy and MS cohorts, from about 1,100 published viral clones and from other ImmuneACCESS disease sequences. The public reads were reprocessed in TCRdb via fastp at Q25 and MiXCR, keeping in-frame beta chains. Rows matching on CDR3 protein sequence are summarized as one entry with the most common DNA and genes. The V and J calls were determined by TCRdb, not by the authors. Here the sample has roughly 150,000 distinct CDR3 sequences; around 95% occur a single time. The ten most abundant clones make up approximately 0.08% of the sample.

The data were obtained in a study of CD8 T cells in Susac syndrome (dated 2019 in TCRdb). Notes on the research overall: Among the sequenced Susac syndrome patients, about six had clinically active disease and roughly eight were in clinical remission. Susac syndrome patients were therapy-naive, on corticosteroids (some also receiving IVIg), or on IVIg alone at blood withdrawal. Whether CD8+ T cell activation and differentiation in Susac syndrome was antigen driven was tested using repertoire sequencing. The investigation overall reported the following: The number of individuals in the TCR sequencing and HLA analysis was recognized as being relatively small. No clonal expansion was detected in the CD4+ T cell repertoire of Susac syndrome patients.

Material: CD4+ T cells from PBMCs. This TCR derives from a human donor with Susac syndrome. This chain joins TRBV29-1 to TRBJ2-4, with the D gene uncertain. CDR3 protein: CSVEALAKNIQYF. The bases are TGCAGCGTTGAGGCCCTAGCCAAAAACATTCAGTACTTC.